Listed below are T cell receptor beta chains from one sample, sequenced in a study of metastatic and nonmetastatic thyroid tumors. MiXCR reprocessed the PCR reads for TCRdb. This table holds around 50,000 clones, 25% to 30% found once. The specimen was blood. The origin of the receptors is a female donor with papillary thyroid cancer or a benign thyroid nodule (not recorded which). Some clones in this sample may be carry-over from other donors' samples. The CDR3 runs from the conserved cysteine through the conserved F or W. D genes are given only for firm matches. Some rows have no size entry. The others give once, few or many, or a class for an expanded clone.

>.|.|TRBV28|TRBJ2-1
TGTGCCAGCCCACCGAGCTCCAGGGAATTCAATGAGCAGTTCTTC
CASPPSSREFNEQFF
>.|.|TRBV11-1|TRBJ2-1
TGTGCCAGCAGCTTAGCATGGGGAGGCTCCTACAATGAGCAGTTCTTC
CASSLAWGGSYNEQFF
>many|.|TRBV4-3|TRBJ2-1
TGCGCCAGCAGTCGCGGAGGCTCCTACAATGAGCAGTTCTTC
CASSRGGSYNEQFF
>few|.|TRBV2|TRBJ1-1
TGTGCCACCACCTGGCGGCAGGGGAACACTGAAGCTTTCTTT
CATTWRQGNTEAFF
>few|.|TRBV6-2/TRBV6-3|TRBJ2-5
TGTGCCAGCAGTTACCCCCCGCGGACCCAGTACTTC
CASSYPPRTQYF
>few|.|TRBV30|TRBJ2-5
TGTGCCTGGAGTGGCTTGGCTGGGGAGACCCAGTACTTC
CAWSGLAGETQYF
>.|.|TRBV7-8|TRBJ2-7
TGTGCCAGCAGCAGAATCTCAGGCAACGAGCAGTACTTC
CASSRISGNEQYF
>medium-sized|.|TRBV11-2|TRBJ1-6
TGTGCCAGCAGCTTAGTATTCAGAAATTCACCCCTCCACTTT
CASSLVFRNSPLHF
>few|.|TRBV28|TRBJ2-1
TGTGCCGGCCAACCGGGACGCTCCTACAATGAGCAGTTCTTC
CAGQPGRSYNEQFF
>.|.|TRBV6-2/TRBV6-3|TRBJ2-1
TGTGCCAGCAGTTACCCCCTCGATGGATCTTTAGGTTCCTACAATGAGCAGTTCTTC
CASSYPLDGSLGSYNEQFF
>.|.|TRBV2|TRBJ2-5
TGTGCCAGCGGGGTGGCTAGCGAGGTCCAAGAGACCCAGTACTTC
CASGVASEVQETQYF
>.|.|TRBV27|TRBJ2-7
TGTGCCAGCAGTTTATCGACGAGCGTCTTCTTCGAGCAGTACTTC
CASSLSTSVFFEQYF
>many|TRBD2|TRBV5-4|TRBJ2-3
TGTGCCAGCAGCTGGGGACTAGCGGGAGGGCGGGCAGATACGCAGTATTTT
CASSWGLAGGRADTQYF
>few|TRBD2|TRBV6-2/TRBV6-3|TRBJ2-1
TGTGCCACCGGGACTATGGGTGAGCAGTTCTTC
CATGTMGEQFF
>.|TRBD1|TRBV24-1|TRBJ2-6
TGTGCCACCAGTGCCGGGGGACAGGGGCTTCCTGGGGCCAACGTCCTGACTTTC
CATSAGGQGLPGANVLTF
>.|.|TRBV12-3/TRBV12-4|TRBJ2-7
TGTGCCAGCAGCTCCCAAGGAGCGGGCCTCTCCTACGAGCAGTACTTC
CASSSQGAGLSYEQYF
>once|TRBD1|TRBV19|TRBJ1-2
TGTGCCAGTACCCTGGGACAGGGTTATGGCTACACCTTC
CASTLGQGYGYTF
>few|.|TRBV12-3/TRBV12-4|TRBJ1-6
TGTGCCAGCAGTTTCCCAGAAAAGAATTCACCCCTCCACTTT
CASSFPEKNSPLHF
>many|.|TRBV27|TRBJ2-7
TGTGCCAGCAGTGCGTCCCCCAGGGACTACGAGCAGTACTTC
CASSASPRDYEQYF
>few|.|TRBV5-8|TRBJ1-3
TGTGCCAGCAGCTTGCGGGCAGCGATCTCTGGAAACACCATATATTTT
CASSLRAAISGNTIYF
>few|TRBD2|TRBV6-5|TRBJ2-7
TGTGCCAGCAGTTACGAAGGGGGACTAGCCAACGAGCAGTACTTC
CASSYEGGLANEQYF
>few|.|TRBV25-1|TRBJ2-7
TGTGCCAGCAGTGAAAGCGGGCTGACTACCTACGAGCAGTACTTC
CASSESGLTTYEQYF
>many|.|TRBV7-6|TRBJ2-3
TGTGCTAGCAGCCTTAGCGCGGCAGATACGCAGTATTTT
CASSLSAADTQYF
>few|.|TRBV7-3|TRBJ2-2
TGTGCCAGCAGCTTCCTACCGGGACAAAATAACACCGGGGAGCTGTTTTTT
CASSFLPGQNNTGELFF
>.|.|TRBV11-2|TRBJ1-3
TGTGCCAGCAGCTTAACAGGGAGGTTTGGAAACACCATATATTTT
CASSLTGRFGNTIYF
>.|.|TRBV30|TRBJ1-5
TGTGCCTGGAGCGCGGGACACCGAATAGGTCAGCCCCAGCATTTT
CAWSAGHRIGQPQHF
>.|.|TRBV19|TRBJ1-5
TGTGCCAGTAGTACACAGGAGAATCAGCCCCAGCATTTT
CASSTQENQPQHF